This T cell receptor beta chain was identified during a study of cytomegalovirus exposure and HLA in healthy donors. From germline, CDR1 is LNHDA and CDR2 SQIVND (reference sequence). V was cut by 6 bases and J by 0 bases, with 20 bases left in between. There are 17 residues in the CDR3. The table lists this clone with a few counts. Its antigen is unidentified. Study outcomes and limitations: A later analysis found most CMV-associated TCR beta chains apparently HLA-restricted. TCR association rates varied by HLA locus in a later analysis, with DRB1 highest and HLA-C lowest.

This PCR relied on a set of 60 Vbeta primers and 13 Jbeta primers. Profiled with immunoSEQ multiplex PCR; TCRdb holds only in-frame clones, not every one. The table has around 120,000 clones, around 62% seen once. The J gene is TRBJ1-1, the V gene TRBV19; TRBD1 is a possible D gene (5 bases). This receptor was identified in a man aged 25 to 40 in good health and CMV-seropositive. The sequenced material came from PBMCs. The chain's CDR3 is CASRDPGHFLLNTEAFF. The DNA for the CDR3 is TGTGCCAGTAGGGATCCAGGACATTTTCTTTTGAACACTGAAGCTTTCTTT.